This T cell receptor beta chain was sequenced in a study of T cells in Graves' hyperthyroidism and ophthalmopathy. The investigators amplified TCR beta CDR3 regions from RNA transcripts. The TCR CDR3 was amplified in a first-round RT-PCR using the HTBI primer set. TCRdb recomputed calls from the multiplex PCR reads with MiXCR, one row per CDR3 protein. The sample has about 420,000 distinct CDR3 sequences, 15% to 19% seen once; the top ten hold roughly 14%. The CDR3 length is 15 residues. The V gene lost 6 bases and the J gene lost 3 bases, with 18 bases spanning the gap. CDR1 is DFQATT, CDR2 SNEGSKA, per germline (reference sequence). This clonotype appeared a few times.

The TCR originated in a woman under 30 with Graves' hyperthyroidism. The sequencing input was blood. This sequence joins TRBV20-1 and TRBJ1-5; the D is unclear. The CDR3 region has the DNA TGCAGTGCCCGGATCCTGAGCATGATCAATCAGCCCCAGCATTTT. The encoded protein is CSARILSMINQPQHF.